The clone carrying this T cell receptor (beta chain) was seen only once. This sample is part of a study of blood T cell repertoires in COVID-19. Study background: The cDNA or gDNA used as material had been derived from T cells, B-cell-depleted T cells, or PBMCs.

V was clipped by 4 bases and J by 6 bases; unmatched bases: 5. The CDR3 totals 14 residues. Germline V gene lookup returns CDR1 KGHSH and CDR2 LQKENI. Original processing methods: Estimates of nucleated cell counts were drawn from the amplification of reference gene primers. The repertoire was sequenced with immunoSEQ multiplex PCR; TCRdb's copy has only in-frame clones and lacks some. Clone size and V and J calls were adopted from that table, with D and trimming inferred from the DNA. The sample consists of approximately 150,000 clones, approximately 86% of them appearing once. The specimen was peripheral blood. The chain combines TRBV18 with TRBJ1-5, with 8 bases lining up with TRBD1. The receptor was isolated from an older woman with active or convalescent COVID-19. The CDR3 sequence: CASSLGQATQPQHF. The CDR3 DNA reads as TGTGCCAGCTCACTGGGACAGGCCACTCAGCCCCAGCATTTT.